The rows below give T cell receptor beta chains drawn from one sample of a study of blood T cell repertoires in COVID-19. Clones were read by immunoSEQ multiplex PCR, and TCRdb kept only the in-frame ones, dropping some. The sample carries 90,000 to 140,000 clones, about 85% recorded once. The sample was peripheral blood. Every receptor here comes from a man between 45 and 60 years old with acute or convalescent COVID-19. Both conserved end residues are part of each CDR3. The D gene is left open where the match is weak. Rows give clone size only sometimes, using once, few, many, or a class for an expanded clone.

CDR3: CASSLGSSGSYNEQFF
DNA: TGTGCCAGCAGCTTAGGGTCTAGCGGTTCCTACAATGAGCAGTTCTTC
J: TRBJ2-1
D: TRBD2
V: TRBV7-8
size: .

CDR3: CASSEPGTGAGQPQHF
DNA: TGTGCCAGCAGTGAACCGGGGACAGGGGCGGGACAGCCCCAGCATTTT
J: TRBJ1-5
D: TRBD1
V: TRBV2
size: .

CDR3: CASSYGPGNPDTQYF
DNA: TGTGCCAGCAGTTACGGCCCCGGGAATCCAGATACGCAGTATTTT
J: TRBJ2-3
D: .
V: TRBV6-5
size: .

CDR3: CASSLYRGATEAFF
DNA: TGCGCCAGCAGCTTGTACAGGGGGGCAACTGAAGCTTTCTTT
J: TRBJ1-1
D: TRBD1
V: TRBV5-1
size: few

CDR3: CASSLGTGVTGELFF
DNA: TGTGCCAGCAGCTTGGGGACAGGGGTCACCGGGGAGCTGTTTTTT
J: TRBJ2-2
D: TRBD1
V: TRBV7-3
size: .

CDR3: CAWSHTLRGYNSPLHF
DNA: TGTGCCTGGAGTCACACCCTGCGCGGTTATAATTCACCCCTCCACTTT
J: TRBJ1-6
D: .
V: TRBV30
size: .

CDR3: CASSLGQGPGYGYTF
DNA: TGTGCCAGCAGCTTAGGACAGGGACCGGGCTATGGCTACACCTTC
J: TRBJ1-2
D: TRBD1
V: TRBV7-3
size: .

CDR3: CSVALGQGMSYEQYF
DNA: TGCAGCGTCGCGCTCGGACAGGGGATGAGCTACGAGCAGTACTTC
J: TRBJ2-7
D: TRBD1
V: TRBV29-1
size: .

CDR3: CASSSGDNSYEQYF
DNA: TGTGCCAGCAGCAGCGGGGACAATTCCTACGAGCAGTACTTC
J: TRBJ2-7
D: .
V: TRBV11-3
size: .

CDR3: CASSFGLETGSSYEQYF
DNA: TGTGCCAGCAGTTTCGGTCTGGAGACAGGGAGCTCCTACGAGCAGTACTTC
J: TRBJ2-7
D: TRBD1
V: TRBV28
size: .

CDR3: CASSYHRLEQFF
DNA: TGTGCCAGCAGTTACCATAGACTGGAGCAGTTCTTC
J: TRBJ2-1
D: .
V: TRBV6-7
size: .

CDR3: CASSPPRTDYTTNEKLFF
DNA: TGTGCCAGCTCACCACCGAGGACAGACTACACAACTAATGAAAAACTGTTTTTT
J: TRBJ1-4
D: .
V: TRBV18
size: once

CDR3: CASSFGQGGQYF
DNA: TGTGCCAGCAGCTTCGGACAGGGGGGGCAGTACTTC
J: TRBJ2-7
D: TRBD1
V: TRBV12-3/TRBV12-4
size: few

CDR3: CASSAGTSGYEQYF
DNA: TGTGCCAGCAGCGCCGGGACTAGCGGCTACGAGCAGTACTTC
J: TRBJ2-7
D: TRBD2
V: TRBV9
size: .

CDR3: CASSQGTDTEAFF
DNA: TGTGCTAGCAGCCAAGGGACAGACACTGAAGCTTTCTTT
J: TRBJ1-1
D: TRBD1
V: TRBV7-7
size: few

CDR3: CASSSTRQGATEAFF
DNA: TGCGCCAGCAGCTCGACCCGACAGGGGGCCACTGAAGCTTTCTTT
J: TRBJ1-1
D: TRBD1
V: TRBV5-1
size: .

CDR3: CAWSHSGGSYEQYF
DNA: TGTGCCTGGAGTCACAGCGGTGGATCCTACGAGCAGTACTTC
J: TRBJ2-7
D: .
V: TRBV30
size: .

CDR3: CAISDLVAGGLSDTQYF
DNA: TGTGCCATCAGTGATCTCGTAGCGGGAGGGCTTTCGGATACGCAGTATTTT
J: TRBJ2-3
D: TRBD2
V: TRBV10-3
size: .

CDR3: CASSLDSTPGGYTF
DNA: TGTGCCAGCAGCTTAGATTCCACCCCGGGGGGCTACACCTTC
J: TRBJ1-2
D: .
V: TRBV7-9
size: .

CDR3: CASTAGVVHEQYF
DNA: TGTGCCAGCACCGCGGGAGTAGTCCACGAGCAGTACTTC
J: TRBJ2-7
D: TRBD2
V: TRBV6-5
size: few

CDR3: CASSSTGQGSNQPQHF
DNA: TGTGCCAGTAGTAGTACCGGACAGGGTAGCAATCAGCCCCAGCATTTT
J: TRBJ1-5
D: TRBD1
V: TRBV19
size: .

CDR3: CASRGGQGTPQQYF
DNA: TGTGCCAGCCGGGGTGGACAGGGTACCCCCCAGCAGTACTTC
J: TRBJ2-7
D: TRBD1
V: TRBV6-5
size: .

CDR3: CASSLSSGNNEQFF
DNA: TGTGCTAGCAGCTTATCTAGCGGGAACAATGAGCAGTTCTTC
J: TRBJ2-1
D: TRBD2
V: TRBV7-7
size: .

CDR3: CASTSSGGSNQPQHF
DNA: TGCGCCAGCACCAGCTCGGGGGGTTCAAATCAGCCCCAGCATTTT
J: TRBJ1-5
D: .
V: TRBV4-1
size: few

CDR3: CAISGQGLYGNTIYF
DNA: TGTGCCATCAGTGGACAGGGTTTATATGGAAACACCATATATTTT
J: TRBJ1-3
D: TRBD1
V: TRBV10-3
size: few

CDR3: CASSQQGVSYNEQFF
DNA: TGTGCCAGCAGCCAACAGGGGGTCTCCTACAATGAGCAGTTCTTC
J: TRBJ2-1
D: TRBD1
V: TRBV11-1
size: .

CDR3: CASSPGWDRQETQYF
DNA: TGTGCCAGCAGCCCAGGCTGGGACAGGCAAGAGACCCAGTACTTC
J: TRBJ2-5
D: TRBD1
V: TRBV9
size: .

CDR3: CASSKELAPYYNEQFF
DNA: TGTGCCAGCAGTAAAGAACTAGCGCCATACTACAATGAGCAGTTCTTC
J: TRBJ2-1
D: TRBD2
V: TRBV6-1
size: .

CDR3: CASSGRGTGLTYNEQFF
DNA: TGTGCCAGCAGCGGTAGGGGGACAGGGCTAACCTACAATGAGCAGTTCTTC
J: TRBJ2-1
D: TRBD1
V: TRBV9
size: .

CDR3: CASSQARGTGTDTQYF
DNA: TGCGCCAGCAGCCAAGCACGCGGGACAGGGACAGATACGCAGTATTTT
J: TRBJ2-3
D: TRBD1
V: TRBV4-1
size: .

CDR3: CASSDPGGGVSYNEQFF
DNA: TGTGCCAGCAGTGATCCCGGCGGGGGGGTATCCTACAATGAGCAGTTCTTC
J: TRBJ2-1
D: TRBD2
V: TRBV2
size: .

CDR3: CASSLSSSGLYNEQFF
DNA: TGTGCCAGCAGTTTATCTTCTAGCGGGTTATACAATGAGCAGTTCTTC
J: TRBJ2-1
D: TRBD2
V: TRBV27
size: .

CDR3: CASSQFRGTYEQYF
DNA: TGTGCCAGCAGCCAATTCCGGGGGACCTACGAGCAGTACTTC
J: TRBJ2-7
D: .
V: TRBV3-1/TRBV3-2
size: .

CDR3: CASSSYRARTEAFF
DNA: TGTGCCAGCAGTTCCTATCGAGCACGAACTGAAGCTTTCTTT
J: TRBJ1-1
D: .
V: TRBV28
size: .

CDR3: CASSLGTDNSPLHF
DNA: TGTGCCAGCAGCCTAGGGACAGATAATTCACCCCTCCACTTT
J: TRBJ1-6
D: TRBD1
V: TRBV7-3
size: .

CDR3: CASSLGAGGAATQYF
DNA: TGTGCCAGCAGCTTAGGGGCGGGGGGGGCCGCGACCCAGTACTTC
J: TRBJ2-5
D: TRBD2
V: TRBV7-9
size: .